This T cell receptor (beta chain) came from a study of OX40 agonist ivuxolimab in advanced cancers. Turning to the study itself: Subjects had a mean age of around 60 years, with a range of 23 to 79; around 83% were male. Among those treated, three patients had partial responses, one with hepatocellular carcinoma and two with cutaneous melanoma. Broader study findings: There were also nonresponders showing low normalized T-cell clonal expansion. Undetermined was the antigen specificity of the expanded peripheral T cells.

Some clones are missing from TCRdb's copy, which holds only in-frame ones; the method was immunoSEQ multiplex PCR. The sample lists approximately 99,000 clones; less than 95% were seen once. Concerning this clone: Antigen specificity is unknown.

Germline CDR1 reads LGHNA; CDR2 reads YNFKEQ. The germline V and J ends were trimmed by 4 bases and 4 bases, with 23 bases remaining between them. The CDR3 loop spans 18 amino acids. This receptor was identified in an adult with an advanced solid tumor such as melanoma, head and neck, liver or kidney cancer. The chain is built from TRBV4-2 and TRBJ2-1; D is tentatively TRBD1 or TRBD2 (6 bases each). This specimen consisted of CD4+ or CD8+ T cells sorted from blood, obtained in a trial of the OX40 agonist ivuxolimab. Here the CDR3 DNA reads TGTGCCAGCAGCCTCGGGTCCGTCCGGGGGCGAGAGTACAATGAGCAGTTCTTC. Its translation: CASSLGSVRGREYNEQFF.